Listed below are T cell receptor beta chains from one sample, sequenced in a study of OX40 agonist ivuxolimab in advanced cancers. Profiling relied on immunoSEQ multiplex PCR, and the TCRdb table lists in-frame clones only, not all of them. The sample includes some 41,000 clones, about 88% of them seen just once. The input for sequencing was CD4+ or CD8+ T cells sorted from blood, taken in a trial of the OX40 agonist ivuxolimab. The receptor set was obtained from an adult with an advanced solid tumor such as melanoma, head and neck, liver or kidney cancer. CDR3s include the opening cysteine and the closing phenylalanine or tryptophan. The order of the fields is CDR3 length, clone size, V gene, D gene, J gene, CDR3 DNA, CDR3 protein. A D gene is named only where the DNA matches it firmly. Expanded clones are given a class, and other clones once, few, many or no size at all.

13	.	TRBV19	.	TRBJ2-1	TGTGCCAGTATGCGGGGGCCCTACGATGAGCAGTTCTTC	CASMRGPYDEQFF
13	.	TRBV11-2	.	TRBJ1-2	TGTGCCAGCAGCCAAAGTGCCCGAGGGGGCTACACCTTC	CASSQSARGGYTF
15	medium-sized	TRBV4-2	TRBD1	TRBJ2-7	TGTGCCAGCAGCCAAGACCCGGCAGGGGGCTACGAGCAGTACTTC	CASSQDPAGGYEQYF
15	.	TRBV9	.	TRBJ2-7	TGTGCCAGCAGCGTAGTCCCCGAAAATTTTGTGGAGCAGTACTTC	CASSVVPENFVEQYF
14	.	TRBV5-1	TRBD1	TRBJ2-1	TGCGCCAGCAGCCAGGGGGCCACCTACAATGAGCAGTTCTTC	CASSQGATYNEQFF
15	.	TRBV18	.	TRBJ2-7	TGTGCCAGCTCACCAGACTACGGGGGTATGGGAGAGCAGTACTTC	CASSPDYGGMGEQYF
15	.	TRBV6-5	.	TRBJ2-1	TGTGCCAGCAGGGCAGACCGTAGCTCCTACAATGAGCAGTTCTTC	CASRADRSSYNEQFF
11	.	TRBV30	.	TRBJ1-2	TGTGCCTGGAGTGACAGGGCGGGCTACACCTTC	CAWSDRAGYTF
15	.	TRBV7-9	TRBD1	TRBJ2-5	TGTGCCAGCAGCCGTACGACAGGGGGAGCGGAGACCCAGTACTTC	CASSRTTGGAETQYF
14	.	TRBV11-2	TRBD2	TRBJ2-7	TGTGCCAGCAGAAAAGAACTAGCGGATTACGAGCAGTACTTC	CASRKELADYEQYF
15	.	TRBV4-2	TRBD1	TRBJ2-1	TGTGCCAGCAGCGCCGGGACAGGGGGCTACAATGAGCAGTTCTTC	CASSAGTGGYNEQFF
20	.	TRBV7-3	TRBD2	TRBJ2-6	TGTGCCAGCAGCCTGACCCCGGGACTAGCGGGAGTCGCTGGGGCCAACGTCCTGACTTTC	CASSLTPGLAGVAGANVLTF
11	.	TRBV15	.	TRBJ2-1	TGTGCCACCAGCAGTTACAATGAGCAGTTCTTC	CATSSYNEQFF
13	.	TRBV6-4	.	TRBJ2-5	TGTGCCAGCAGTGATGGGGGTATCGGGGAGCAGTACTTC	CASSDGGIGEQYF
13	.	TRBV6-5	.	TRBJ1-5	TGTGCCAGCAGCCCAAGTGTCGATCAGCCCCAGCATTTT	CASSPSVDQPQHF
13	.	TRBV25-1	TRBD1	TRBJ2-1	TGTGCCAGCAGTCGCCCGGGACAGGGGGTTCAGTTCTTC	CASSRPGQGVQFF
15	.	TRBV7-8	.	TRBJ1-1	TGTGCCAGCAGCTTATCCATGCCCCCGAACACTGAAGCTTTCTTT	CASSLSMPPNTEAFF
13	.	TRBV27	.	TRBJ1-1	TGTGCCAGCAACACAGTACGGAACACTGAAGCTTTCTTT	CASNTVRNTEAFF
16	.	TRBV5-1	TRBD2	TRBJ2-6	TGCGCCAGCAGCGCCCGGGGGGAATCTGGGGCCAACGTCCTGACTTTC	CASSARGESGANVLTF
10	.	TRBV5-8	.	TRBJ2-7	TGTGCCATCGGAAAATACGAGCAGTACTTC	CAIGKYEQYF
13	.	TRBV18	TRBD1	TRBJ1-1	TGTGCCAGCTCACCCGGACAGGAGACTGAAGCTTTCTTT	CASSPGQETEAFF
16	.	TRBV6-5	TRBD2	TRBJ2-7	TGTGCCAGCAGTTACTCCACTAGCGGGAGAGGCTACGAGCAGTACTTC	CASSYSTSGRGYEQYF
11	.	TRBV20-1	.	TRBJ2-7	TGCAGTGCCTCTAGGGACCACGAGCAGTACTTC	CSASRDHEQYF
16	.	TRBV6-6	TRBD2	TRBJ2-1	TGTGCCAGCAGTTTCTTGACTAGCACCCTTTTCAATGAGCAGTTCTTC	CASSFLTSTLFNEQFF
11	few	TRBV28	.	TRBJ1-2	TGTGCCAGTAATACAGTCTATGGCTACACCTTC	CASNTVYGYTF
17	.	TRBV28	.	TRBJ1-3	TGTGCCAGCAGTTTAAGTTACAGCCGGTTCTCTGGAAACACCATATATTTT	CASSLSYSRFSGNTIYF
14	few	TRBV18	.	TRBJ1-5	TGTGCCAGCTCACCTGGGGGCGGCAATCAGCCCCAGCATTTT	CASSPGGGNQPQHF
13	.	TRBV19	.	TRBJ2-1	TGTGCCAGTAGTATAGCTCTTTACAATGAGCAGTTCTTC	CASSIALYNEQFF
17	.	TRBV4-2	TRBD2	TRBJ2-7	TGTGCCAGCAGCCAAGGGGGGACTAGCGGGAGGGGCTACGAGCAGTACTTC	CASSQGGTSGRGYEQYF
16	.	TRBV5-6	.	TRBJ1-4	TGTGCCAGCAGCGACCGGGACAAGTGGGGGACTGAAAAACTGTTTTTT	CASSDRDKWGTEKLFF
13	once	TRBV4-1	TRBD1	TRBJ1-1	TGCGCCAGCACCCGGACAGGGAACACTGAAGCTTTCTTT	CASTRTGNTEAFF
18	.	TRBV10-2	TRBD2	TRBJ2-7	TGCGCCAGCAGGGACGGGGGGCTAGCGGGAATCATCTCTAGGGAGCAGTACTTC	CASRDGGLAGIISREQYF
14	.	TRBV6-5	TRBD1	TRBJ2-7	TGTGCCAGCAGGCCACAGGGGGTGACCTACGAGCAGTACTTC	CASRPQGVTYEQYF
15	.	TRBV27	TRBD2	TRBJ2-1	TGTGCCAGCAGTTTGGCGGGAGGGCCGGACAATGAGCAGTTCTTC	CASSLAGGPDNEQFF
13	.	TRBV30	.	TRBJ1-1	TGTGCCTGGAGTGTACGGTCGGAAAGTGAAGCTTTCTTT	CAWSVRSESEAFF
15	.	TRBV5-1	.	TRBJ2-2	TGCGCCAGCAGCTTGGGAAACAGGGATGCCGGGGAGCTGTTTTTT	CASSLGNRDAGELFF
15	.	TRBV15	TRBD2	TRBJ2-7	TGTGCCACCAGCGACTGGACTAGCGGGAGCGACGAGCAGTACTTC	CATSDWTSGSDEQYF
16	.	TRBV6-5	TRBD2	TRBJ2-7	TGTGCCAGCAGTTCGGGACGGGAGGGCCGTTGGTACGAGCAGTACTTC	CASSSGREGRWYEQYF
14	.	TRBV5-4	TRBD2	TRBJ2-7	TGTGCCAGCAGCTTAGTCCCTACTAGCGGCGAGCAGTACTTC	CASSLVPTSGEQYF
15	.	TRBV7-9	.	TRBJ2-5	TGTGCCAGCAGCCCGTTTGGCGGGATGGATGGGACCCAGTACTTC	CASSPFGGMDGTQYF
14	.	TRBV6-4	TRBD2	TRBJ2-3	TGTGCCAGCAAGACTAGCGGGGGATCAGATACGCAGTATTTT	CASKTSGGSDTQYF
11	.	TRBV19	.	TRBJ1-2	TGTGCCAGTAGTCGGGACTATGGCTACACCTTC	CASSRDYGYTF
14	.	TRBV19	.	TRBJ2-1	TGTGCTACAAACCGGGACCCCACACGGAATGAGCAGTTCTTC	CATNRDPTRNEQFF
16	.	TRBV9	.	TRBJ2-1	TGTGCCAGCAGCCCCCGGGAAGGACGCTCCTACAATGAGCAGTTCTTC	CASSPREGRSYNEQFF
12	.	TRBV28	.	TRBJ2-7	TGTGCCAGCAGTCGGCAGTATAACGAGCAGTACTTC	CASSRQYNEQYF